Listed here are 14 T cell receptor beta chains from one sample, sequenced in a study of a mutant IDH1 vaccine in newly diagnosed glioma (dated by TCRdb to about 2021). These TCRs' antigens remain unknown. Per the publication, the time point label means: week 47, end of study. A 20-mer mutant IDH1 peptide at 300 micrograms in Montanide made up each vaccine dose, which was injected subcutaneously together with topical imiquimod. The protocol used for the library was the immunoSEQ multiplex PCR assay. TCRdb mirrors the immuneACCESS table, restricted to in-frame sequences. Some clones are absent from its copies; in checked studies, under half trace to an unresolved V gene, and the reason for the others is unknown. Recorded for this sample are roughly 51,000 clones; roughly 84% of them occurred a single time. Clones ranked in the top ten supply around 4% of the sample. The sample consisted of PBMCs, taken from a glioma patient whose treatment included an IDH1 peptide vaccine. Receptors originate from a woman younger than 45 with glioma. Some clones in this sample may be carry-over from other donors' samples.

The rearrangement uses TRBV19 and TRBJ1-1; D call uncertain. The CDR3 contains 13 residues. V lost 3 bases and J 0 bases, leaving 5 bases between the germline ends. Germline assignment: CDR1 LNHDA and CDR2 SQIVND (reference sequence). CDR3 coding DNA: TGTGCCAGTAGTATCTCCATGAACACTGAAGCTTTCTTT. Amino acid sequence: CASSISMNTEAFF.

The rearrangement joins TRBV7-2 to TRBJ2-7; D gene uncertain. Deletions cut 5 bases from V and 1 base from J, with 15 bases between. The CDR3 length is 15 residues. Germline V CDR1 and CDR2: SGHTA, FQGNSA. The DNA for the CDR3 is TGTGCCAGCAGCCGAGACCCTCAAGGGTCCTACGAGCAGTACTTC. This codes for CASSRDPQGSYEQYF.

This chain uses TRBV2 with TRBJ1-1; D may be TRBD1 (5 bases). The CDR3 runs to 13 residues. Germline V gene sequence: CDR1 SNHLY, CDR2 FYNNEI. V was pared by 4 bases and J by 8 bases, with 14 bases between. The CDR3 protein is CASSGDDRREAFF. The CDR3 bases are TGTGCCAGCAGTGGGGACGATCGGAGGGAAGCTTTCTTT.

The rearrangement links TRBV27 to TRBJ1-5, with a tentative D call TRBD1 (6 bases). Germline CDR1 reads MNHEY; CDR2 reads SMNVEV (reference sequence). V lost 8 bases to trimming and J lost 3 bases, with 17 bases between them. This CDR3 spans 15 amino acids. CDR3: CASRLDSTINQPQHF. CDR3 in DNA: TGTGCCAGCCGATTGGACAGCACAATCAATCAGCCCCAGCATTTT.

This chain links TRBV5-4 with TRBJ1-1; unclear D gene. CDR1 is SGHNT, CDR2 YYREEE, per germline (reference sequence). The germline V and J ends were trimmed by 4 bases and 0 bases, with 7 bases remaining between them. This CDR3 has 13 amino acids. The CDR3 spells CASSQTLNTEAFF. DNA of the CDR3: TGTGCCAGCAGCCAGACCTTGAACACTGAAGCTTTCTTT.

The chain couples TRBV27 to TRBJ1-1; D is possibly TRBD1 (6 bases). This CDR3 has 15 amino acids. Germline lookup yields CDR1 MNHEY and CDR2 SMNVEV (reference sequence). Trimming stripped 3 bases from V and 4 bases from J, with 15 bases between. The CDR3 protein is CASSFQGPWGTEAFF. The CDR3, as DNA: TGTGCCAGCAGTTTCCAGGGGCCGTGGGGCACTGAAGCTTTCTTT.

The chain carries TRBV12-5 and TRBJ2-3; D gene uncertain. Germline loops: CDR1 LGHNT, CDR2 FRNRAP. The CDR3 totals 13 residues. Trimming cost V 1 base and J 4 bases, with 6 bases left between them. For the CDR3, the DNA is TGTGCTAGTGGTTTGGCTAAAGCAGATACGCAGTATTTT. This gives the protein CASGLAKADTQYF.

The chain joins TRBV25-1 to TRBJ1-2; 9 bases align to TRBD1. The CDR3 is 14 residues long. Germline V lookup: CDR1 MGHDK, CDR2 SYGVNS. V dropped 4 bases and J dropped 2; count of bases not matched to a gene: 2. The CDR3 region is CASSGGQGNYGYTF. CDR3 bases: TGTGCCAGCAGTGGGGGACAGGGAAACTATGGCTACACCTTC.

The CDR3 spells CASSLAAVVSNEQFF. The CDR3, as DNA: TGCGCCAGCAGCTTGGCAGCGGTAGTATCCAATGAGCAGTTCTTC. The rearrangement joins TRBV5-1 to TRBJ2-1; D might be TRBD2 (5 bases). The germline gives CDR1 SGHRS, CDR2 YFSETQ. V lost 0 bases and J 6 bases, leaving 13 bases between the germline ends. There are 15 residues in the CDR3.

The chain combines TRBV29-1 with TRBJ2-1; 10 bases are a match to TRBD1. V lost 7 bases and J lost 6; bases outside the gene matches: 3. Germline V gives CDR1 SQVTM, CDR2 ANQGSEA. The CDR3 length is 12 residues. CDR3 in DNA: TGCAGCGGGACAGGGGGGGTCAATGAGCAGTTCTTC. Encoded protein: CSGTGGVNEQFF.

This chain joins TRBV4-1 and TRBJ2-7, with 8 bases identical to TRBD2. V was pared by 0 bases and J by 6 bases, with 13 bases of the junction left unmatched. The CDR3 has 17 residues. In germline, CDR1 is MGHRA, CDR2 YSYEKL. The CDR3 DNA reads TGCGCCAGCAGCCAAGAAGGGTCCGGGACTAGGTTTTCCGAGCAGTACTTC. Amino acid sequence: CASSQEGSGTRFSEQYF.

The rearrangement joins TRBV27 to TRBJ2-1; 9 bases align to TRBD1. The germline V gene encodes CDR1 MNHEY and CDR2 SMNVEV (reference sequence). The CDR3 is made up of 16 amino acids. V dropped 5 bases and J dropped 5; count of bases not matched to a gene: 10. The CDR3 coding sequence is TGTGCCAGCAGTACCCTATACAGGGGGCATAACAATGAGCAGTTCTTC. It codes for CASSTLYRGHNNEQFF.

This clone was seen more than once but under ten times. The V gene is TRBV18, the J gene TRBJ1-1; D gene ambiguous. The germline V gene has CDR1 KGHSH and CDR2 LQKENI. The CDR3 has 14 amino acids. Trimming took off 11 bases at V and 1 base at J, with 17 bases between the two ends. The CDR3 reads CAVLSTARNTEAFF. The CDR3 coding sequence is TGTGCCGTATTGAGTACCGCCCGGAACACTGAAGCTTTCTTT. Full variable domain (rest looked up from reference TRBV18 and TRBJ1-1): NAGVMQNPRHLVRRRGQEARLRCSPMKGHSHVYWYRQLPEEGLKFMVYLQKENIIDESGMPKERFSAEFPKEGPSILRIQQVVRGDSAAYFCAVLSTARNTEAFFGQGTRLTVV.

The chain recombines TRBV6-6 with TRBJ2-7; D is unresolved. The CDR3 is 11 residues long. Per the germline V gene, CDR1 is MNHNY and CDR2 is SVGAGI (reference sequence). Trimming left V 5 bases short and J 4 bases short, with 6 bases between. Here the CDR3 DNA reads TGTGCCAGCAGTATAGGTTACGAGCAGTACTTC. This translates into CASSIGYEQYF.